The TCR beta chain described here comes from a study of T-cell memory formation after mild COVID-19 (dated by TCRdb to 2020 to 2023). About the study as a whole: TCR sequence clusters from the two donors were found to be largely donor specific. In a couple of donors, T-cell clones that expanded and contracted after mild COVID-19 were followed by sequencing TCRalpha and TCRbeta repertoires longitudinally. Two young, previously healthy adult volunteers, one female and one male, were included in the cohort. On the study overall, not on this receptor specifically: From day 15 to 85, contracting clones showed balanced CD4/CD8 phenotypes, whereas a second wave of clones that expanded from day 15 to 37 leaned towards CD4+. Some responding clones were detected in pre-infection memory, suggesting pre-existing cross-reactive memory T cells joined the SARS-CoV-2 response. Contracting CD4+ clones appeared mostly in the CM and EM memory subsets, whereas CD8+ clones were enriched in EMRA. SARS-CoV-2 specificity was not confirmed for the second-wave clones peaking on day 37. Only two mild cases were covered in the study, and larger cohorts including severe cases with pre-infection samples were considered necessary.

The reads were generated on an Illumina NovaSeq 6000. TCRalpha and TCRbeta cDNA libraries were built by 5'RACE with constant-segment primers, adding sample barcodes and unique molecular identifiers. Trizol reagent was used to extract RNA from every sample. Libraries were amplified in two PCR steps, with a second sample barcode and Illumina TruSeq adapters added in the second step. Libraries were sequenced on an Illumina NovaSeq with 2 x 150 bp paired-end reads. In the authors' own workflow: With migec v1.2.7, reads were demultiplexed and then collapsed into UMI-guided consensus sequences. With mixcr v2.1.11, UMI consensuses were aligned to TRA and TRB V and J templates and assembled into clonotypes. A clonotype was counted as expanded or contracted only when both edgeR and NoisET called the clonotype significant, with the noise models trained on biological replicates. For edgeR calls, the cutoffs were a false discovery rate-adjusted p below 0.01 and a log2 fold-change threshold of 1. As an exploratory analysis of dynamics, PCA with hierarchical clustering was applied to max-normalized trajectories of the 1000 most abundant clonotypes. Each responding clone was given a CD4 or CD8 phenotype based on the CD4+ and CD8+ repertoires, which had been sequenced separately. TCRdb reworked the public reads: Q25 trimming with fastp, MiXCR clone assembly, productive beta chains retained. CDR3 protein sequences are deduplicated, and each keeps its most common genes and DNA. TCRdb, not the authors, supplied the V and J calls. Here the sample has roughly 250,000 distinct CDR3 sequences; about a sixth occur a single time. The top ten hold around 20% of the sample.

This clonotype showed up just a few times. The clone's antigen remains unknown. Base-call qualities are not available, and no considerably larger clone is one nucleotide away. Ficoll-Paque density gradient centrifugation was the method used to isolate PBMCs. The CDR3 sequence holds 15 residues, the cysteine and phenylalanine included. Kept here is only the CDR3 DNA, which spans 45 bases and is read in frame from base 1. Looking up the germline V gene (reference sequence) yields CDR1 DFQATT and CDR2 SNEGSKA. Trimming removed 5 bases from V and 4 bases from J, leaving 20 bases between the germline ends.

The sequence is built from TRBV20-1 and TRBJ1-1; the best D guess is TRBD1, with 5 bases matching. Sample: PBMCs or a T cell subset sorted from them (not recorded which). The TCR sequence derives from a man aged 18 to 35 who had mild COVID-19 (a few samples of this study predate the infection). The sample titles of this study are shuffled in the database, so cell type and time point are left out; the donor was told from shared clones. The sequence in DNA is TGCAGTGCTGGCGTCGGGACGGCAAAGACCACTGAAGCTTTCTTT. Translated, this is CSAGVGTAKTTEAFF.